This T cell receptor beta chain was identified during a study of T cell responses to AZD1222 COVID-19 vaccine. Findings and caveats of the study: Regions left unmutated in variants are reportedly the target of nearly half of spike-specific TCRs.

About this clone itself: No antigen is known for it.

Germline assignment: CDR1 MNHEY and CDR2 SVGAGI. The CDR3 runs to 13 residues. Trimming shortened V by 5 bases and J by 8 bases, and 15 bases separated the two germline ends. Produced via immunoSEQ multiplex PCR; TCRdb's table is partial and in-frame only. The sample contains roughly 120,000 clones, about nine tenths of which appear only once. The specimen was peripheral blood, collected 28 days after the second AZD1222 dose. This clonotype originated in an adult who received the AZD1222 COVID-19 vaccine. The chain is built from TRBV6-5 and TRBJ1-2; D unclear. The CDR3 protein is CASSNTPGGGYTF. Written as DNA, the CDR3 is TGTGCCAGCAGTAACACCCCTGGTGGGGGCTACACCTTC.